The 32 T cell receptor beta chains below were found in one sample sequenced in a study of regulatory T cells in long-lasting Graves disease. Time point described: persistent/refractory GD, antithyroid drugs over 5 years with positive TRAb. Following extraction of RNA from PBMCs, that RNA was used to make the TCR library. Construction of the TCR beta libraries employed iRepertoire HTBI primers in conjunction with Arm-PCR of CDR3 regions. Each CDR3 protein is one row after TCRdb ran MiXCR on the multiplex PCR reads. The sample yields about 470,000 distinct CDR3 sequences, 20% to 25% seen once. The specimen comprised peripheral blood mononuclear cells (PBMCs), sampled when the disease was refractory, from a patient treated with antithyroid drugs. The receptors were gathered from a female donor with Graves disease.

The gene calls are TRBV12-3 or TRBV12-4 and TRBJ2-3; no reliable D call. V lost 6 bases and J 6 bases, leaving 13 bases between the germline ends. This CDR3 comprises 13 residues. The CDR3 DNA is TGTGCCAGCAGACCGAGACTCTTGGATACGCAGTATTTT. This codes for CASRPRLLDTQYF.

This clonotype was seen ten or more times. The chain uses TRBV29-1 and TRBJ1-2; D is unclear. Trimming cost V 4 bases and J 0 bases, with 9 bases left between them. Germline V lookup: CDR1 SQVTM, CDR2 ANQGSEA. This CDR3 has 13 residues. CDR3 DNA: TGCAGCGTTGGGATGAAGACTAACTATGGCTACACCTTC. Translation: CSVGMKTNYGYTF.

Ten or more counts support this clonotype. The V and J genes are TRBV3-1 and TRBJ1-4, with 9 nucleotides matching TRBD1. V shed 5 bases, J shed 5 bases, and the junction held 6 bases outside the gene matches. The CDR3 contains 15 residues. CDR1 and CDR2 (germline): LGHDT, YNNKEL (reference sequence). The CDR3 is CASSDRDRANEKLFF. CDR3 DNA: TGTGCCAGCAGCGACCGGGACAGGGCAAATGAAAAACTGTTTTTT.

The rearrangement uses TRBV3-1 and TRBJ1-1; D is unclear. CDR1 is LGHDT, CDR2 YNNKEL, per germline (reference sequence). The CDR3 has 11 residues. The V end was cut by 3 bases, the J end by 8 bases, with 7 bases between. As DNA, the CDR3 is TGTGCCAGCAGCCACTATGAGGAAGCTTTCTTT. It yields the protein CASSHYEEAFF.

On this clonotype: Since the CDR3 does not end with the conserved phenylalanine or tryptophan, this likely comes from a read error. The gene calls are TRBV7-8 and TRBJ2-2, with TRBD2 matching 12 bases. The CDR3 consists of 16 residues. Germline CDR1 SGHVS, CDR2 FQNEAQ. Germline trimming cut 5 bases from V and 7 bases from J; bases unmatched to any gene: 8. CDR3: CASSQILAGGIGELFL. CDR3 nucleotide sequence: TGTGCCAGCAGCCAAATACTAGCGGGAGGAATCGGGGAGCTGTTTCTT.

This clonotype has at least ten counts. A read error may explain this, as a much larger clone is one base away. V gene TRBV2 combines with J gene TRBJ2-7; D is undetermined. The CDR3 length is 10 residues. V lost 3 bases and J 5 bases, leaving 2 bases between the germline ends. Per germline, CDR1 SNHLY and CDR2 FYNNEI. The DNA of the CDR3 is TGTGCCAGCAGTGACCACGAGCAGTACTTC. Translation: CASSDHEQYF.

This clonotype was seen ten or more times. CDR3 nucleotide sequence: TGTGCCAGCACCCGCTTTGGGGATTCCTCCTACGAGCAGTACTTC. Amino acids: CASTRFGDSSYEQYF. This sequence joins TRBV11-2 and TRBJ2-7, with unresolved D. The CDR3 loop spans 15 amino acids. Germline loops: CDR1 SGHAT, CDR2 FQNNGV. V lost 7 bases, J lost 0 bases, and 16 bases lay in between. Full variable domain (outside the CDR3, taken from reference TRBV11-2 and TRBJ2-7): EAGVAQSPRYKIIEKRQSVAFWCNPISGHATLYWYQQILGQGPKLLIQFQNNGVVDDSQLPKDRFSAERLKGVDSTLKIQPAKLEDSAVYLCASTRFGDSSYEQYFGPGTRLTVT.

This clonotype occurred a few times. V is TRBV29-1 and J is TRBJ1-1; D gene unclear. The V and J ends lost 0 bases and 7 bases respectively, with 6 bases between them. The CDR3 has 11 amino acids. CDR1 and CDR2 from the germline V gene are SQVTM and ANQGSEA. CDR3 DNA sequence: TGCAGCGTTGAAGAATGGGGTGAAGCTTTCTTT. Translation: CSVEEWGEAFF. The full variable domain, its missing parts supplied by reference TRBV29-1 and TRBJ1-1, is SAVISQKPSRDICQRGTSLTIQCQVDSQVTMMFWYRQQPGQSLTLIATANQGSEATYESGFVIDKFPISRPNLTFSTLTVSNMSPEDSSIYLCSVEEWGEAFFGQGTRLTVV.

This clonotype appeared a single time. A much larger clonotype is one base distant, so this may be a read error. J is TRBJ1-1 and V is TRBV7-2; D call uncertain. The germline V gene encodes CDR1 SGHTA and CDR2 FQGNSA. The CDR3 totals 15 residues. CDR3 sequence: CASSLEGPINTKAFF. In nucleotides, the CDR3 is TGTGCCAGCAGCTTAGAAGGGCCGATTAACACTAAAGCTTTCTTT.

J is TRBJ2-7 and V is TRBV12-3 or TRBV12-4; perhaps TRBD1 as D (5 bases). V was cut by 5 bases and J by 2 bases, with 10 bases left in between. This CDR3 is built from 13 residues. CDR3 amino acids: CASSPRVPYEQYF. DNA of the CDR3: TGTGCCAGCAGTCCCAGGGTTCCCTACGAGCAGTACTTC.

This clonotype appeared many times. This chain uses TRBV12-3 or TRBV12-4 with TRBJ2-5, with D perhaps TRBD1 (5 bases). The CDR3 is 12 amino acids. V dropped 6 bases and J dropped 5 bases, with 10 bases sitting between them. This chain's CDR3 is CASRAGLETQYF. The CDR3 region has the DNA TGTGCCAGCAGGGCAGGGCTGGAGACCCAGTACTTC.

This clonotype was found a few times. This rearrangement joins TRBV7-9 to TRBJ1-5; D remains ambiguous. The CDR3 contains 14 residues. Looked up from germline, CDR1 is SEHNR and CDR2 is FQNEAQ (reference sequence). Trimming took off 0 bases at V and 2 bases at J, with 5 bases between the two ends. The CDR3 bases are TGTGCCAGCAGCTTAGCTTTAGGCAATCAGCCCCAGCATTTT. Its protein product is CASSLALGNQPQHF.

This clonotype occurred a few times. CDR3 region: CASSLEAGGGEQFF. The CDR3 DNA sequence: TGTGCCAGCAGTTTAGAAGCGGGAGGGGGTGAGCAGTTCTTC. This chain uses TRBV28 with TRBJ2-1; 10 nucleotides agree with TRBD2. Germline CDR1 MDHEN, CDR2 SYDVKM. The CDR3 is made up of 14 amino acids. Unmatched junction bases numbered 4, after V lost 2 bases and J lost 9 bases.

The chain carries TRBV12-3 or TRBV12-4 and TRBJ2-7; maybe TRBD1 (5 bases). CDR3 length: 13 amino acids. V was cut by 2 bases and J by 6 bases, with 11 bases left in between. CDR3 DNA: TGTGCCAGCAGTTTACGCAGGGATGGCGAGCAGTACTTC. Its translation is CASSLRRDGEQYF.

This clonotype showed up many times. V gene TRBV9 combines with J gene TRBJ1-2; 7 bases line up with TRBD1. Per the germline V gene, CDR1 is SGDLS and CDR2 is YYNGEE. With 2 bases clipped from V and 4 bases from J, the junction kept 2 bases outside the gene matches. CDR3 size: 13 residues. The CDR3 region is CASSVGTAYGYTF. The CDR3 bases are TGTGCCAGCAGCGTCGGGACAGCCTATGGCTACACCTTC.

The rearrangement joins TRBV7-9 to TRBJ2-1; tentatively, D is TRBD1 or TRBD2 (6 bases each). V shed 5 bases and J shed 13 bases, with 18 bases lying between them. CDR3 length equals 13 residues. Germline V gives CDR1 SEHNR, CDR2 FQNEAQ (reference sequence). The CDR3 is CASSPIAGGPQFF. The CDR3 DNA is TGTGCCAGCAGCCCAATCGCCGGGGGCCCCCAGTTCTTC.

In this sample, this clonotype turned up a few times. This may stem from a read error, because a much larger clone lies one nucleotide away. The chain is built from TRBV28 and TRBJ2-7; 8 bases match TRBD1. The CDR3 sequence is 13 residues long. Germline loops: CDR1 MDHEN, CDR2 SYDVKM. J lost 7 bases, V lost 3 bases, and 5 bases had no gene match. The CDR3 region has the DNA TGTGCCAGCAGTTTGGAGGGACAGGTAGAGCAGTACTTC. Translation gives CASSLEGQVEQYF.

This clonotype showed up just a few times. The chain employs TRBV7-9 and TRBJ2-5; D is possibly TRBD1 (5 bases). The CDR3 extends over 15 amino acids. Germline values: CDR1 SEHNR, CDR2 FQNEAQ (reference sequence). V lost 4 bases to trimming and J lost 4 bases, with 16 bases between them. DNA of the CDR3: TGTGCCAGCAGCTCCCCGGAGACAGCTCGAGAGACCCAGTACTTC. Amino acids: CASSSPETARETQYF.

The chain couples TRBV6-5 to TRBJ1-5; a weak D match, TRBD2 (7 bases). The J call could be wrong; TRBJ2-3 is a better fit for the DNA end. Germline V gene sequence: CDR1 MNHEY, CDR2 SVGAGI. CDR3 length: 18 amino acids. CDR3 nucleotides: TGTGCCAGCAGTTTAGGGGGGGACACCCTCCTTTCCAATCAGCCCCAGTATTTT. It encodes CASSLGGDTLLSNQPQYF.

In this sample, this clonotype turned up many times. This rearrangement joins TRBV11-1 to TRBJ1-1; D unclear. The length of the CDR3 is 13 residues. Trimming removed 5 bases at V and 1 base at J, with 8 bases between. Germline CDR1 and CDR2: SGHAT and FQDESV (reference sequence). The CDR3 spells CASSSTENTEAFF. CDR3 DNA sequence: TGTGCCAGCAGCAGCACAGAGAACACTGAAGCTTTCTTT.

In its sample, this clonotype was seen many times. The chain couples TRBV20-1 to TRBJ1-4; TRBD1 is a possible D gene (5 bases). The CDR3 contains 13 residues. Germline CDR1 DFQATT, CDR2 SNEGSKA (reference sequence). V was shortened by 3 bases and J by 8 bases, with 13 bases between the two germline ends. CDR3 residues: CSARRWGIEKLFF. The DNA of the CDR3 is TGCAGTGCTAGGAGGTGGGGGATCGAAAAACTGTTTTTT.

The CDR3: CASSPTGAGRIPPLHF. The CDR3 coding sequence is TGTGCCAGCAGCCCCACAGGGGCTGGTAGAATTCCACCCCTCCACTTT. The gene calls are TRBV12-3 or TRBV12-4 and TRBJ1-6, with 7 bases matching TRBD1. V shed 6 bases and J 11 bases; nucleotides not matched to a gene: 16. There are 16 residues in the CDR3.

This clonotype was counted many times. The J gene is TRBJ1-1, the V gene TRBV2; the D is unclear. Germline V gene data show CDR1 as SNHLY and CDR2 as FYNNEI. The CDR3 loop spans 10 amino acids. Trimming cost V 5 bases and J 11 bases, with 9 bases left between them. DNA of the CDR3: TGTGCCAGCAGTCGGACGGCTGCTTTCTTT. Protein: CASSRTAAFF.

For this clonotype: At one boundary the junction diverges from the germline segment, which might be a read error. V is TRBV5-1 and J is TRBJ1-1, with a tentative D call TRBD1 (6 bases). The CDR3 sequence is 14 residues long. Germline assignment: CDR1 SGHRS and CDR2 YFSETQ. For the CDR3, the DNA is TGCGCCAGCAGCTTGGTACAGGGAGACACTGGAGCTTTCTTT. Its translation is CASSLVQGDTGAFF.

This clonotype was picked up many times. The chain recombines TRBV6-1 with TRBJ2-5; 10 bases align to TRBD1. Germline CDR1 reads MNHNS; CDR2 reads SASEGT. This CDR3 has 17 amino acids. With V trimmed by 6 bases and J by 5 bases, 15 bases remained unmatched. CDR3 sequence reads: CASSETPTGGEGETQYF. The DNA of the CDR3 is TGTGCCAGCAGCGAAACCCCGACAGGGGGCGAAGGGGAGACCCAGTACTTC.

This chain uses TRBV9 with TRBJ1-2; a possible D gene is TRBD1 (5 bases). The CDR3 length is 12 residues. Germline CDR1 SGDLS, CDR2 YYNGEE. Trimming removed 7 bases at V and 7 bases at J, with 14 bases between. The CDR3 DNA reads TGTGCCAGCGCGGGAGGGGCCCGTGGCTACACCTTC. Amino acids: CASAGGARGYTF. The variable domain in full, with the rest retrieved from reference TRBV9 and TRBJ1-2, is DSGVTQTPKHLITATGQRVTLRCSPRSGDLSVYWYQQSLDQGLQFLIQYYNGEERAKGNILERFSAQQFPDLHSELNLSSLELGDSALYFCASAGGARGYTFGSGTRLTVV.

There are many counts of this clonotype. The gene calls are TRBV6-2 or TRBV6-3 and TRBJ2-5; D is possibly TRBD2 (5 bases). CDR3 length: 14 residues. The ends were cut back, 2 bases at V and 2 bases at J, with 9 bases in the middle. CDR1 and CDR2 from the germline V gene are MNHEY and SVGEGT. CDR3 DNA sequence: TGTGCCAGCAGTTACCTGGACTCTCAAGAGACCCAGTACTTC. Translation gives CASSYLDSQETQYF.

This clonotype was picked up a small number of times. The CDR3 sequence: CASSRTTGDLNTEAFF. The CDR3 DNA sequence: TGCGCCAGCAGCAGAACGACAGGGGACTTGAACACTGAAGCTTTCTTT. The genes are TRBV5-1 and TRBJ1-1; 8 bases line up with TRBD1. Germline V gives CDR1 SGHRS, CDR2 YFSETQ. V lost 4 bases and J lost 0; bases outside the gene matches: 8. The CDR3 has 16 amino acids.

The gene calls are TRBV5-1 and TRBJ2-7; possible D gene TRBD2, 6 bases. Trimming removed 4 bases at V and 4 bases at J, with 15 bases between. Per the germline V gene, CDR1 is SGHRS and CDR2 is YFSETQ. This CDR3 is built from 14 residues. As DNA, the CDR3 is TGCGCCAGCAGCCCGGAGGGCGGCCAATACGAGCAGTACTTC. Translated, it gives CASSPEGGQYEQYF. Full variable domain (rest looked up from reference TRBV5-1 and TRBJ2-7): KAGVTQTPRYLIKTRGQQVTLSCSPISGHRSVSWYQQTPGQGLQFLFEYFSETQRNKGNFPGRFSGRQFSNSRSEMNVSTLELGDSALYLCASSPEGGQYEQYFGPGTRLTVT.

Note on this clonotype: This clone may be a read error of a much larger clone one base away. The gene calls are TRBV7-2 and TRBJ2-5, with TRBD2 identical over 7 bases. With V trimmed by 5 bases and J by 0 bases, 9 bases remained unmatched. There are 16 residues in the CDR3. Germline CDR1 is SGHTA and CDR2 is FQGNSA. CDR3 amino acids: CASSPRGVGDQETQYF. The CDR3 coding sequence is TGTGCCAGCAGCCCCCGGGGGGTGGGAGACCAAGAGACCCAGTACTTC.

This clonotype has ten or more counts. V is TRBV20-1 and J is TRBJ1-5; D is possibly TRBD1 (5 bases). Germline V CDR1 and CDR2: DFQATT, SNEGSKA (reference sequence). The V and J ends lost 6 bases and 3 bases respectively, with 12 bases between them. The CDR3 runs to 13 residues. The DNA for the CDR3 is TGCAGTGCAAGGTTGGACATCAATCAGCCCCAGCATTTT. Translated, it gives CSARLDINQPQHF.

This clonotype was detected ten times or more. This chain connects TRBV6-5 to TRBJ2-7; D uncertain. Germline loops: CDR1 MNHEY, CDR2 SVGAGI. This CDR3 comprises 15 residues. The V gene lost 0 bases and the J gene lost 3 bases, with 12 bases spanning the gap. The chain's CDR3 is CASSYSGIPLYEQYF. CDR3 sequence (DNA): TGTGCCAGCAGTTACTCGGGGATCCCCCTCTACGAGCAGTACTTC.